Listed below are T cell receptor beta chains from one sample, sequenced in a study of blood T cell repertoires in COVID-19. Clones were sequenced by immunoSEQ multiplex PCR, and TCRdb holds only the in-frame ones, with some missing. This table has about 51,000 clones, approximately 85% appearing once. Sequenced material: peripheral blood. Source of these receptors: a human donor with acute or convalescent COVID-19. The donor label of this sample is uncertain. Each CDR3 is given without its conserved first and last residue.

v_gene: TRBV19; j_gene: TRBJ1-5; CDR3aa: ASSITGYNQPQH
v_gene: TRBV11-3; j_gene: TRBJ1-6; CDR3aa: ASSSGTGVIASPLH
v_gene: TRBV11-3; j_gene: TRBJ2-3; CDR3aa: ASSPAMGAGPDTQY
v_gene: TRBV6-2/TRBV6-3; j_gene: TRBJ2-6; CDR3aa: ASSSRDRPGANVLT
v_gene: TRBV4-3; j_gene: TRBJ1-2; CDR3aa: ASSQDWGDRGILGDGYT
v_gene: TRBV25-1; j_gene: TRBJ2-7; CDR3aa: ASCRQGSSEQY
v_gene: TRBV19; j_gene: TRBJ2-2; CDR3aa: ATTTGGYFGELF
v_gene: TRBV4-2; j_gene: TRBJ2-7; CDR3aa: ASSQGVTGGSYEQY
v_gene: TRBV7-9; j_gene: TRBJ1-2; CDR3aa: ASSFRAGGYT
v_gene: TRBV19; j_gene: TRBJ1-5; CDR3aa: ASSPPLGQGINQPQH
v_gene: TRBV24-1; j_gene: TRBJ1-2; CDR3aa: ATSDSQGTSTGYT
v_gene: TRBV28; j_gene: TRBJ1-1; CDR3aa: ASSLSGGAEAF
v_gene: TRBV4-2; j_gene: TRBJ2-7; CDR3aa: ASSQDILAGATEQY
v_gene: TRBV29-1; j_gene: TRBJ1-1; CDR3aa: SVFRNTEAF
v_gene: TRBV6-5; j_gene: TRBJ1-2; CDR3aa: ASSYGRGLGYT
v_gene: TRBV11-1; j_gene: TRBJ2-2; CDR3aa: ASSLTTGIGTGELF
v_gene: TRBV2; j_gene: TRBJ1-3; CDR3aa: ASSWSSGNTIY
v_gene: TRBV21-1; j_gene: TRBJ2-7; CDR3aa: ASSKGSLAGDSYEQY
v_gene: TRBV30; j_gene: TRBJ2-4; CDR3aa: AWGTGTGKNIQY
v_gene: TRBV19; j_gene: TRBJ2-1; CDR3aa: ASSVRLAAYNEQF
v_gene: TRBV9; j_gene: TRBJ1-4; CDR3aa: ASSATSSRSEKLF
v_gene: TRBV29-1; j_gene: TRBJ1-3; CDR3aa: SVESDREGNTIY